This T cell receptor (beta chain) was obtained from a study of blood T cell repertoires in COVID-19 (dated by TCRdb to the early 2020s). For the wider study: Samples from collaborators originated in the United States, Italy and Spain and spanned both the acute and convalescent phases of COVID-19. The material from the prospective study consisted of cDNA or gDNA derived from T cells, B-cell-depleted T cells, or PBMCs. Deeply sampled blood TCRbeta repertoires from subjects exposed to, actively infected with, or recovered from COVID-19 were included in the dataset. A freely available public database, intended as a resource for researchers studying the immune response to SARS-CoV-2, is where the repertoires were released. Samples were obtained from the ongoing ImmuneRACE study (first 160 participants) and from about 1,300 subjects provided by 6 global collaborators. A de-identified subject ID, COVID-19 status, age in years and sex were almost always included in the sample metadata. Where available, HLA class I and class II types were taken from metadata supplied by the sample provider and were not determined by assay-based typing.

Of note for this clone: Which antigen it targets is not known. No qualities accompany the bases; no much larger clone lies one base away.

Whole blood was collected in K2EDTA tubes by collaborating institutions according to the institutions' own protocols. Collaborator samples were shipped for TCRbeta analysis as frozen whole blood, isolated PBMCs, or DNA extracted from either sample type. TCRbeta CDR3 regions were amplified from genomic DNA using the immunoSEQ Assay, a bias-controlled multiplex PCR. Processing in the source paper ran as follows. The number of nucleated cells in each sample was estimated by amplification of reference gene primers within the assay. To quantify the absolute abundance of each unique TCRbeta CDR3 rearrangement, sequence reads were collapsed and filtered. For each sample, productive Simpson clonality was calculated by taking the square root of Simpson's diversity index across productive rearrangements. TCRdb obtained this table from immuneACCESS and retained in-frame rearrangements with V and J assigned. These tables miss some clones; where compared with another copy, unresolved V genes account for less than half of the shortfall, and the remainder is unexplained. V, J and clone size derive from that table, while D and trimming were established from the DNA sequence. The sample table records some 70,000 clones; approximately 88% of these occur just once. 5.5% to 7% of the sample goes to the ten largest clones.

CDR1 and CDR2 (SGDLS, YYNGEE) derive from the germline V gene. The trim is 0 bases for V and 3 bases for J, with a gap of 10 bases between the germline ends. The CDR3 spans 14 residues, from the cysteine through the phenylalanine. Of the read, only the CDR3 DNA is kept; its 42 bases are in frame from base 1. Study-wide findings and limitations: The amount of clinical and demographic metadata varied by source and participant and was provided uncurated.

The clonotype originates from a woman in her 70s with acute or convalescent COVID-19. This chain is built from TRBV9 and TRBJ2-7; a tentative D call is TRBD1 (6 bases match). What was sequenced was peripheral blood. The CDR3 reads as follows: CASSVATDSYEQYF. Read as DNA, the sequence is TGTGCCAGCAGCGTAGCTACGGACAGCTACGAGCAGTACTTC.